This record looks at one T cell receptor (beta chain) sequence and its context. These data originate in a study of T cells after somatic rescue of genetic block. Produced via immunoSEQ multiplex PCR; TCRdb's table is partial and in-frame only. The sample lists some 67,000 clones; 92% were seen once. V lost 3 bases and J lost 2, with 7 bases in between. CDR3 length: 13 residues. Germline CDR1 MNHEY, CDR2 SMNVEV (reference sequence). The specimen sequenced was peripheral blood mononuclear cells (PBMCs). The chain couples TRBV27 to TRBJ1-2; D unclear. This TCR was sampled from a middle-aged man. In DNA, the CDR3 is TGTGCCAGCAGTTTCGCAGGAAACTATGGCTACACCTTC. This codes for CASSFAGNYGYTF.